The T cell receptor beta chain described here comes from a study of T cell responses to AZD1222 COVID-19 vaccine. Study summary: Second-dose recipients at about 4 or about 12 weeks were treated as one pooled group.

With 1 base removed from V and 0 bases from J, the gap between germline ends came to 20 bases. CDR3 length equals 19 residues. Germline V gene lookup returns CDR1 KGHDR and CDR2 SFDVKD. Assay used: immunoSEQ multiplex PCR; TCRdb lists only in-frame clones, some missing. Altogether over 100,000 clones are present, around 90% being singletons, with the ten largest covering 8% to 9.5%. The chain joins TRBV24-1 to TRBJ1-1; perhaps TRBD1 as D (5 bases). This sequence originates from an adult in good health. This specimen was peripheral blood, taken on day 0 of AZD1222 vaccination. CDR3 bases: TGTGCCACCAGTGATTTTCCTCTTTCGAGGGGCCGGTTGAACACTGAAGCTTTCTTT. This translates into CATSDFPLSRGRLNTEAFF.